The next 18 T cell receptor beta chains were all read from a single sample in a study of shared clonotypes between healthy human individuals. Libraries were prepared by immunoSEQ multiplex PCR; TCRdb keeps only in-frame clonotypes and omits some of them. The repertoire holds over a million clones, around 78% seen once, with approximately 0.5% in the top ten. The specimen was memory CD4+ T cells from PBMCs. This sample's subset: CD45RA-negative fraction. These receptors originate from a man between 18 and 35 years old in good health. Some clones in this sample may be carry-over from other donors' samples.

This clone appeared a few times. The chain recombines TRBV7-2 with TRBJ2-7; 7 bases line up with TRBD1. The CDR3 loop spans 15 amino acids. V lost 3 bases, J lost 4 bases, and 9 bases stayed unmatched. The V gene's germline CDR1 is SGHTA and CDR2 FQGNSA. CDR3 coding DNA: TGTGCCAGCAGCTTCTCTTCGACAGGGACGTACGAGCAGTACTTC. The encoded protein is CASSFSSTGTYEQYF.

This sequence joins TRBV5-4 and TRBJ2-3; D not resolved. CDR1 is SGHNT, CDR2 YYREEE, per germline (reference sequence). The CDR3 length is 15 residues. Trimming left V 4 bases short and J 2 bases short, with 14 bases between. CDR3 amino acids: CASSPMTANTDTQYF. The CDR3 nucleotides read TGTGCCAGCAGCCCCATGACTGCTAACACAGATACGCAGTATTTT.

This chain uses TRBV21-1 with TRBJ2-7. TRBV21-1 is designated a pseudogene. This CDR3 is 16 amino acids long. The CDR3 DNA is TGTGCCAGCAGCAAATCCCTCACAGACGGAGTCTACGAGCAGTACTTC. It is translated as CASSKSLTDGVYEQYF.

The gene calls are TRBV5-1 and TRBJ2-6, with D unresolved. Trimming cost V 0 bases and J 0 bases, with 4 bases left between them. The CDR3 extends over 15 amino acids. Germline values: CDR1 SGHRS, CDR2 YFSETQ. CDR3 DNA sequence: TGCGCCAGCAGCTTGGGGCACTCTGGGGCCAACGTCCTGACTTTC. The encoded protein is CASSLGHSGANVLTF.

The chain has TRBV4-2 and TRBJ2-2; tentative D call: TRBD2 (6 bases). There are 15 residues in the CDR3. Germline CDR1 LGHNA, CDR2 YNFKEQ. V dropped 4 bases and J dropped 6 bases, with 15 bases sitting between them. This chain's CDR3 is CASSRGVREPGELFF. The CDR3 bases are TGTGCCAGCAGCCGGGGAGTCCGGGAGCCCGGGGAGCTGTTTTTT.

The chain recombines TRBV19 with TRBJ1-1; TRBD1 aligns across 8 bases. Germline CDR1 and CDR2: LNHDA and SQIVND (reference sequence). This CDR3 has 16 amino acids. J lost 5 bases, V lost 5 bases, and 13 bases had no gene match. The CDR3 region is CASSPINRGANTEAFF. In DNA, the CDR3 is TGTGCCAGTAGTCCAATCAACAGGGGGGCTAATACTGAAGCTTTCTTT.

V is TRBV6-1 and J is TRBJ1-1; maybe TRBD1 (5 bases). The length of the CDR3 is 13 residues. V lost 5 bases and J 5 bases, leaving 12 bases between the germline ends. The germline V gene has CDR1 MNHNS and CDR2 SASEGT. The CDR3 is CASSRTSNTEAFF. The CDR3 DNA reads as TGTGCCAGCAGTAGGACAAGCAATACTGAAGCTTTCTTT.

This clone was recorded only once. This chain connects TRBV30 to TRBJ1-6, with 7 bases aligning to TRBD1. This CDR3 is 13 amino acids long. V lost 3 bases and J lost 9; bases outside the gene matches: 5. Per the germline V gene, CDR1 is GTSNPN and CDR2 is SVGIG (reference sequence). In DNA, the CDR3 is TGTGCCTGGAGGCTAGGGGGCGGTTCACCCCTCCACTTT. Translating it yields CAWRLGGGSPLHF.

The chain uses TRBV28 and TRBJ2-2, with 8 bases identical to TRBD1. V lost 8 bases to trimming and J lost 5 bases; unmatched junction nucleotides: 13. The V gene's germline CDR1 is MDHEN and CDR2 SYDVKM. There are 16 residues in the CDR3. CDR3: CASRSAAGGSTGELFF. The CDR3 coding sequence is TGTGCCAGCCGTTCTGCGGCAGGGGGCTCGACCGGGGAGCTGTTTTTT.

The rearrangement uses TRBV20-1 and TRBJ1-4; D not resolved. Germline CDR1 and CDR2: DFQATT and SNEGSKA (reference sequence). Trimming took 4 bases from V and 5 from J, leaving 5 bases between them. This CDR3 spans 11 amino acids. CDR3: CSAKTNEKLFF. The CDR3, as DNA: TGCAGTGCTAAAACGAATGAAAAACTGTTTTTT.

V is TRBV7-3 and J is TRBJ2-3; 9 bases match TRBD2. There are 16 residues in the CDR3. Trimming removed 5 bases from V and 4 bases from J; junction bases left unmatched: 10. Looked up from germline, CDR1 is SGHTA and CDR2 is FQGTGA. Here the CDR3 DNA reads TGTGCCAGCAGCCTAATAGCGGGAGTTGGAGCAGATACGCAGTATTTT. Its protein product is CASSLIAGVGADTQYF.

This clone was observed a few times. V usage is TRBV5-6 and J usage is TRBJ1-5; the match to TRBD1 covers 7 bases. The CDR3 is 14 amino acids. V was pared by 3 bases and J by 5 bases, with 5 bases of the junction left unmatched. Per germline, CDR1 SGHDT and CDR2 YYEEEE. In DNA, the CDR3 is TGTGCCAGCAGCTCTACCCAGGGGGATCAGCCCCAGCATTTT. Translated, it gives CASSSTQGDQPQHF.

In the case of this clone: Other DNA sequences in this specimen translate into the identical CDR3. The genes are TRBV30 and TRBJ1-1; D is possibly TRBD1 (5 bases). The germline V gene has CDR1 GTSNPN and CDR2 SVGIG (reference sequence). The V end lost 2 bases, the J end lost 1 base, and 8 bases lay between the germline ends. The CDR3 spans 13 residues. CDR3 nucleotides: TGTGCCTGGAGTTTGGGGCGGAACACTGAAGCTTTCTTT. This codes for CAWSLGRNTEAFF.

This chain uses TRBV19 with TRBJ2-7; possible D gene TRBD1, 6 bases. V was trimmed by 6 bases and J by 3 bases, leaving 18 bases between them. This CDR3 spans 15 amino acids. Germline lookup yields CDR1 LNHDA and CDR2 SQIVND (reference sequence). The CDR3: CASRQGTGSVYEQYF. Written as DNA, the CDR3 is TGTGCCAGTAGGCAGGGCACAGGGTCCGTCTACGAGCAGTACTTC.

This sequence joins TRBV5-1 and TRBJ2-3; 11 bases are shared with TRBD2. Germline CDR1 SGHRS, CDR2 YFSETQ. The V and J ends lost 0 bases and 1 base, in that order; junction bases with no gene match: 4. This CDR3 has 17 residues. The CDR3 reads CASSLVQLAGGTDTQYF. CDR3 sequence (DNA): TGCGCCAGCAGCTTGGTACAACTAGCGGGGGGCACAGATACGCAGTATTTT.

The V call is TRBV5-1, the J call TRBJ2-7; 12 bases map to TRBD1. Per germline, CDR1 SGHRS and CDR2 YFSETQ. This CDR3 is 15 amino acids long. J lost 6 bases, V lost 4 bases, and 8 bases had no gene match. CDR3 nucleotides: TGCGCCAGCAGCGTCTCCGGGACAGGGGGCCTCGAGCAGTACTTC. It is translated as CASSVSGTGGLEQYF.

The V call is TRBV28, the J call TRBJ2-3, with TRBD1 matching over 8 bases. Germline values: CDR1 MDHEN, CDR2 SYDVKM. The CDR3 contains 16 residues. V lost 7 bases, J lost 2 bases, and 11 bases stayed unmatched. The CDR3 region is CASTGQGRLDTDTQYF. The CDR3 nucleotides are TGTGCCAGCACCGGACAGGGACGGCTTGACACAGATACGCAGTATTTT.

The V gene is TRBV28, the J gene TRBJ1-2; D ambiguous. V lost 3 bases and J 4 bases, leaving 12 bases between the germline ends. The CDR3 is 14 amino acids. The germline CDR1 and CDR2 sequences are MDHEN and SYDVKM. CDR3 DNA sequence: TGTGCCAGCAGTTTCCGTCGGGAGATCTATGGCTACACCTTC. Its protein is CASSFRREIYGYTF.